This note documents a single TCR beta chain sequence. TCRdb ran MiXCR on the RT-PCR reads and lists one entry per CDR3 protein. This table has about a million distinct CDR3 sequences, over 15% appearing once. This CDR3 has 17 residues. Per the germline V gene, CDR1 is SGHAT and CDR2 is FQNNGV. V lost 5 bases and J 5 bases, leaving 24 bases between the germline ends. This record belongs to a study of patients and donors after allogeneic stem cell transplantation. Material for sequencing was blood, either unsorted or a sorted T cell fraction (not recorded which). The receptor was derived from a human donor who was either an allogeneic HSCT recipient or a stem cell or donor lymphocyte infusion donor (not recorded which). It is not recorded whose cells these are; they may come from a transplant donor. The rearrangement links TRBV11-2 to TRBJ1-2; unclear D gene. CDR3 region: CASSPRAGRAPKYGYTF. DNA for the CDR3: TGTGCCAGCAGCCCGCGCGCGGGAAGGGCACCGAAGTATGGCTACACCTTC. Together with reference TRBV11-2 and TRBJ1-2, the CDR3 gives the full variable domain: EAGVAQSPRYKIIEKRQSVAFWCNPISGHATLYWYQQILGQGPKLLIQFQNNGVVDDSQLPKDRFSAERLKGVDSTLKIQPAKLEDSAVYLCASSPRAGRAPKYGYTFGSGTRLTVV.